This T cell receptor (beta chain) was sequenced in a study of CXCR3-negative and CXCR3-positive naive CD8 T cells. Study-level results: Memory cells showed distinct TRBV-TRBJ patterns, while the two naive subsets matched. From TRB CDR3 properties, TCR strength was inferred; surface CD5 did not differ between naive subsets. With CXCR3 expression partially decreased after cryopreservation, most assays relied on fresh PBMCs. TRB CDR3 hydrophobicity was greater in CXCR3-positive naive cells than in CXCR3-negative naive cells. For memory CD8+ cells diversity was much lower, but both naive subsets had comparably high diversity.

On this clonotype itself: The antigen is unknown.

CDR1 is MNHEY and CDR2 is SVGAGI in the germline V gene. The CDR3 contains 14 residues. UMI-labeled 5' RACE TRB cDNA libraries were prepared from the cells. No DNA is given; TCRdb re-called the 5' RACE reads and lists each CDR3 protein once. The sample table includes roughly 130,000 distinct CDR3 sequences. The genes are TRBV6-5 and TRBJ1-5; TCRdb designates TRBD1, a call that cannot be tested without DNA. The TCR sequence derives from a human donor in good health. Some clones in this sample may be carry-over from other donors' samples. The sequencing input was naive CXCR3+ CD8+ T cells from blood. The sample's subset: CD45RO-CCR7+CD27+CD95- naive CD8+ T cells expressing CXCR3 (TNR3+). This chain's CDR3 is CASSRDRENQPQHF.